The present entry profiles one TCR beta chain with its context. The data stem from a study of blood T cell repertoires in COVID-19. Repertoires were generated with immunoSEQ multiplex PCR, while TCRdb's copy carries only in-frame clones and drops some. The sample carries over 200,000 clones, roughly 86% recorded once. The germline V gene encodes CDR1 LGHDT and CDR2 YNNKEL (reference sequence). The CDR3 sequence is 13 residues long. The V end was cut by 0 bases, the J end by 6 bases, with 6 bases between. This clonotype was sampled from a woman under 40 with acute COVID-19. This chain connects TRBV3-1 (or the pseudogene TRBV3-2) to TRBJ1-5; D uncertain. The sample comprised PBMCs or T cells enriched from blood (not recorded which). The DNA of the CDR3 is TGTGCCAGCAGCCAAGATCTGAGTCAGCCCCAGCATTTT. This encodes CASSQDLSQPQHF.